One TCR beta chain is described in this entry. What it binds is not known. Treatment here: oral pan-JAK inhibitor, 5-10 mg twice daily. Extracted RNA was reverse transcribed into cDNA, the sequencing template. Assay: immunoSEQ multiplex PCR; the TCRdb copy retains only in-frame clones and omits some. Of fewer than 150,000 clones in the sample, 58% were seen once. The source of the sample is a study of CD8+ T cells in alopecia areata. The study's findings and limits: Researchers report lesional scalp, most notably alopecia totalis/universalis, outstripped normal scalp in clonality.

V dropped 6 bases and J dropped 8 bases, with 8 bases sitting between them. This CDR3 has 10 amino acids. The germline V gene encodes CDR1 SQVTM and CDR2 ANQGSEA. This TCR came from a human donor with alopecia areata. The chain links TRBV29-1 to TRBJ2-1, with a weak D call TRBD1 (5 bases). The source material was CD8+ T cells sorted from blood, sampled at week 4, from a patient treated with tofacitinib. The CDR3: CSVVGDEQFF. In DNA form, the CDR3 reads TGCAGCGTGGTAGGGGATGAGCAGTTCTTC.